This T cell receptor (beta chain) was sequenced during a study of blood T cell repertoires in COVID-19. The V gene's germline CDR1 is WNHNN and CDR2 SYGVQD (reference sequence). CDR3 length equals 16 residues. The V gene end was trimmed by 6 bases and the J gene end by 9 bases; junction bases not matched to a gene: 12. The table came from immunoSEQ multiplex PCR; TCRdb's copy has only in-frame clones and leaves some out. The table records over 90,000 clones, approximately 88% of them present only once. The clonotype comes from an older woman with acute or convalescent COVID-19. The sample comprised peripheral blood. The chain couples TRBV10-1 to TRBJ2-1; TRBD2 matches at 12 bases. The CDR3 DNA sequence: TGCGCCAGCAGCCGGCTAGCGGGAGGGCCAGGGGGTGAGCAGTTCTTC. Translating gives CASSRLAGGPGGEQFF.